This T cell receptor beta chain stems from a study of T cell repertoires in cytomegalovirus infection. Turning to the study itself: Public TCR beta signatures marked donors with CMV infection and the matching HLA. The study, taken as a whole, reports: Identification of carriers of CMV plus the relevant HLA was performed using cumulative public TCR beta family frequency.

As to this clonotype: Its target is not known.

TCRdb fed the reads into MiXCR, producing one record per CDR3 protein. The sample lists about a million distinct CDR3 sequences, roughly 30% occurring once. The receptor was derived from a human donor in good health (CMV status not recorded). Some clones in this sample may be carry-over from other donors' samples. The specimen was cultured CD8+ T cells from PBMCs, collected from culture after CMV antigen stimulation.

The CDR3 nucleotides are TGTGCCAGCAGCGTAGCGGGGTCTTTTGAGCAGTTCTTC. This codes for CASSVAGSFEQFF. This chain joins TRBV9 and TRBJ2-1, with D possibly TRBD2 on 5 matching bases. This CDR3 has 13 amino acids. Trimming cost V 0 bases and J 9 bases, with 10 bases left between them. Germline V gene sequence: CDR1 SGDLS, CDR2 YYNGEE.